This TCR beta chain came from a study of read filtering for tumor transcriptome and immune sequencing. The overall study: Whole-transcriptome libraries were prepared after DNase treatment.

Bone marrow was sampled from every patient at the time of active disease. Trimming left V 7 bases short and J 5 bases short, with 18 bases between. The CDR3 contains 14 residues. Germline values: CDR1 SQVTM, CDR2 ANQGSEA. From roughly 390 ng of RNA, a library with molecular barcoded alpha/delta and beta/gamma adaptors was made. TCRdb re-derived calls from the reads in MiXCR, one entry per CDR3 protein. The sample records 130,000 or so distinct CDR3 sequences, less than 15% being singletons. Study-level points and caveats: This fraction held mixed bone marrow immune cells after CD138-negative sorting.

This clonotype has ten or more counts. Its matching antigen is unknown. V gene TRBV29-1 combines with J gene TRBJ2-1, with a tentative D call TRBD1 (6 bases). The source material was a population of CD138-negative cells sorted from bone marrow. The source is a donor aged 40 or older with multiple myeloma. The DNA for the CDR3 is TGCAGCGGTGCCTCGGGACACCTAAACAATGAGCAGTTCTTC. Protein product: CSGASGHLNNEQFF.